These T cell receptor beta chains were read from a single sample in a study of blood T cell repertoires in COVID-19. Libraries were prepared by immunoSEQ multiplex PCR; TCRdb keeps only in-frame clonotypes and omits some of them. The sample records hundreds of thousands of clones, around 87% being singletons. The sequencing input was peripheral blood. These receptors were obtained from a woman in her 40s who had recovered from COVID-19. Each CDR3 is given without its conserved first and last residue.

j_call v_call cdr3_length cdr3_aa
TRBJ1-1 TRBV6-4 11 ASSGEVGTEAF
TRBJ2-5 TRBV19 16 ASSTRETSRSLQETQY
TRBJ1-2 TRBV7-8 11 ASSSGTPYGYT
TRBJ2-1 TRBV13 12 ASRPTRYYNEQF
TRBJ1-1 TRBV7-9 11 ASSQGVNTEAF
TRBJ2-7 TRBV9 12 ASGGVVKVYEQY
TRBJ1-2 TRBV7-9 13 ASSLGQGADYGYT
TRBJ1-4 TRBV25-1 14 ASSEPPGQGHEKLF
TRBJ1-2 TRBV4-1 12 ASSQGQTRYGYT
TRBJ2-1 TRBV18 14 ASSPTRGSSYNEQF
TRBJ1-1 TRBV19 13 ASSIFRTGNTEAF
TRBJ1-5 TRBV7-2 13 ASSLRGIPNQPQH
TRBJ1-2 TRBV6-5 12 ASSGLAANYGYT
TRBJ1-1 TRBV7-8 12 ASSRGTWETEAF
TRBJ2-1 TRBV3-1/TRBV3-2 12 ASRKRGGNNEQF
TRBJ2-2 TRBV29-1 12 SVGGQGASGELF
TRBJ1-6 TRBV10-3 15 AISESPDSSYNSPLH
TRBJ1-3 TRBV6-1 14 ASSEALRQGGNTIY
TRBJ1-2 TRBV7-9 13 ASSLAGQRNYGYT
TRBJ1-1 TRBV5-1 11 ASSLGVNTEAF
TRBJ1-5 TRBV12-2 14 ASRSLTGVRDQPQH
TRBJ1-2 TRBV9 14 ASSGDDRGFYYGYT
TRBJ1-2 TRBV6-5 11 ASSLRGFYGYT
TRBJ2-3 TRBV27 12 ASSLLSLGAAQY
TRBJ1-2 TRBV6-1 12 ASSEGGVPYGYT
TRBJ1-1 TRBV10-1 13 ASSESKRQNTEAF
TRBJ2-7 TRBV6-5 10 ASSPTGGEQY
TRBJ1-2 TRBV9 13 ASSVGARANYGYT
TRBJ1-1 TRBV3-1/TRBV3-2 13 ASSQERGLWTEAF
TRBJ1-1 TRBV9 10 ASSARAGEAF
TRBJ2-2 TRBV5-5 15 ASSIRSGTGGYGELF
TRBJ1-4 TRBV29-1 11 SVEGVYRDRTT
TRBJ2-3 TRBV21-1 14 ASSKDRGRDTDTQY
TRBJ2-3 TRBV29-1 8 SVDQDTQY
TRBJ2-5 TRBV3-1/TRBV3-2 13 ASSQAGGPQETQY
TRBJ1-1 TRBV4-3 14 ASSQGFSRDNTEAF
TRBJ2-1 TRBV9 13 ASSVGTMLDNEQF
TRBJ2-7 TRBV9 12 ASSVAGINYEQY
TRBJ1-5 TRBV9 12 ASSAGYGNQPQH
TRBJ2-1 TRBV9 12 ASSPRTSENEQF
TRBJ2-7 TRBV7-2 13 ASSLASGEGYEQY
TRBJ2-3 TRBV6-5 13 ASSYREGSTDTQY
TRBJ1-2 TRBV5-4 12 ASSLGQGNYGYT
TRBJ1-5 TRBV29-1 10 SVGGAGQPQH
TRBJ2-7 TRBV7-2 12 ASSPMGVFAEQY
TRBJ1-2 TRBV5-4 11 ASRAGTDYGYT
TRBJ1-2 TRBV3-1/TRBV3-2 12 ASSQTGEPYGYT
TRBJ2-7 TRBV19 11 ASSILAGAEQY
TRBJ1-5 TRBV4-1 12 ASSSGISNQPQH
TRBJ2-7 TRBV6-2/TRBV6-3 11 ASSLKRGNEQY
TRBJ1-6 TRBV4-3 13 ASSQDRQYNSPLH
TRBJ2-7 TRBV19 12 ASRNRGADYEQY
TRBJ1-2 TRBV3-1/TRBV3-2 13 ASSHLGGFNYGYT
TRBJ2-1 TRBV5-1 15 ASSLGRDSETADEQF
TRBJ1-4 TRBV11-2 10 ASSLVGEKLF
TRBJ2-1 TRBV7-9 12 ASSPRGFDNEQF
TRBJ2-3 TRBV2 14 ASSRQPGQGTHTQY
TRBJ2-1 TRBV7-9 15 ASNLGPSGGSYNEQF
TRBJ2-7 TRBV5-5 11 ASTRGGNHEQY